The rows below give T cell receptor beta chains drawn from one sample of a study of beta chain features in type 1 diabetes. The table came from immunoSEQ multiplex PCR; TCRdb's copy has only in-frame clones and leaves some out. There are about 180,000 clones in the sample; about 12% occur only once, and about 0.59% lies in the top ten. What was sequenced was central memory CD4+ T cells from blood. These receptors came from a woman aged 18-29 years in good health. The CDR3 runs from the conserved cysteine through the conserved F or W. The D gene is left open where the match is weak. Part of the rows lack a size; the others show once, few, many or a class for expanded clones.

v_call	clone_size	j_call	d_call	cdr3_nt	cdr3_aa
TRBV15	few	TRBJ2-1	TRBD2	TGTGCCACCAAGAGGGTAGCGGGAGATCAGAACAATGAGCAGTTCTTC	CATKRVAGDQNNEQFF
TRBV18	.	TRBJ2-7	TRBD1	TGTGCCAGCTCACCAACAGGGGGCTACGAGCAGTACTTC	CASSPTGGYEQYF
TRBV19	few	TRBJ1-5	.	TGTGCCAGTAGTATAGACACAGGGTTTGGCAATCAGCCCCAGCATTTT	CASSIDTGFGNQPQHF
TRBV6-6	many	TRBJ2-2	TRBD2	TGTGCCAGCAGCCCAGCGGGAGTATCCACCGGGGAGCTGTTTTTT	CASSPAGVSTGELFF
TRBV7-9	.	TRBJ1-5	.	TGTGCCAGCAGCTCCCAGGCTAATCAGCCCCAGCATTTT	CASSSQANQPQHF
TRBV28	.	TRBJ2-3	.	TGTGCCAGCAGCGGCGGACTCACTAGCACAGATACGCAGTATTTT	CASSGGLTSTDTQYF
TRBV7-9	.	TRBJ2-1	TRBD2	TGTGCCAGCAGACTGACTAGCGGAACCTACAATGAGCAGTTCTTC	CASRLTSGTYNEQFF
TRBV19	.	TRBJ2-7	TRBD1	TGTGCCAGTAGTCCGCGGACAGGGAACCCCGAGCAGTACTTC	CASSPRTGNPEQYF
TRBV2	few	TRBJ1-5	.	TGTGCCAGCAGGGAACAGATAGGGGGCAATCAGCCCCAGCATTTT	CASREQIGGNQPQHF
TRBV5-1	many	TRBJ2-3	.	TGCGCCAGCAGCTTGGCATCCTCAGCAGATACGCAGTATTTT	CASSLASSADTQYF
TRBV27	few	TRBJ2-4	TRBD1	TGTGCCAGCAGTTTAATCCCCAGGGGGCAGCAAAACATTCAGTACTTC	CASSLIPRGQQNIQYF
TRBV28	few	TRBJ2-1	TRBD2	TGTGCCAGCAGTTTCCCCGGGAGGGGTGAGAATGAGCAGTTCTTC	CASSFPGRGENEQFF
TRBV28	.	TRBJ1-3	.	TGTGCCAGCAGTATTCAGCGCCACTCTGGAAACACCATATATTTT	CASSIQRHSGNTIYF
TRBV30	.	TRBJ1-3	.	TGTGCCTGGAGTGTAGGGCAGGGCTCTGGAAACACCATATATTTT	CAWSVGQGSGNTIYF